Presented here are 8 T cell receptor beta chains from one specimen sequenced in a study of blood T cells in healthy people across ages. It was with a sample-barcoded 5' primer and a J-beta primer mix that a second PCR of roughly 7 to 12 cycles was run. Each CDR3 protein gets one entry after TCRdb re-called the 5' RACE reads with MiXCR. The sample records roughly 730,000 distinct CDR3 sequences, more than 55% being singletons. Sample: blood. The origin of the receptors is a man aged 35 to 55 in good health.

The V and J genes are TRBV20-1 and TRBJ2-2, with D possibly matching TRBD2 (5 bases). Germline-derived CDR1 and CDR2 are DFQATT and SNEGSKA (reference sequence). The CDR3 consists of 13 residues. Trimming removed 3 bases at V and 0 bases at J, with 5 bases between. CDR3 loop: CSASGTNTGELFF. The CDR3 DNA follows: TGCAGTGCTAGCGGGACGAACACCGGGGAGCTGTTTTTT.

This clonotype came up once. The rearrangement uses TRBV24-1 and TRBJ2-7; 8 positions agree with TRBD1. CDR3 length: 17 residues. CDR1 KGHDR and CDR2 SFDVKD come from the germline V gene. J was trimmed by 2 bases and V by 3 bases; bases with no gene match: 11. The CDR3 reads CATSDPGTGAKTYEQYF. The CDR3 DNA is TGTGCCACCAGTGATCCAGGGACAGGCGCGAAAACCTACGAGCAGTACTTC.

The chain recombines TRBV20-1 with TRBJ2-3; 11 nucleotides line up with TRBD2. This CDR3 is built from 14 residues. Germline loops: CDR1 DFQATT, CDR2 SNEGSKA (reference sequence). The J segment lost 7 bases and the V segment lost 6 bases, leaving 9 bases of the junction unmatched. For the CDR3, the DNA is TGCAGTGCGGCACTAGCGGGGGTTATAAATACGCAGTATTTT. The encoded protein is CSAALAGVINTQYF.

This clonotype was detected a few times. V and J are TRBV9 and TRBJ2-4, with TRBD2 as a possible D gene (5 bases). Germline lookup yields CDR1 SGDLS and CDR2 YYNGEE. CDR3 size: 13 residues. V lost 2 bases and J 8 bases, leaving 11 bases between the germline ends. The CDR3 protein is CASSVGSRDIQYF. CDR3 DNA: TGTGCCAGCAGCGTTGGTTCGCGGGACATTCAGTACTTC.

This clonotype was seen more than once but under ten times. The chain has TRBV6-1 and TRBJ2-1; D is perhaps TRBD2 (5 bases). The CDR3 contains 15 residues. V was shortened by 5 bases and J by 4 bases, with 15 bases between the two germline ends. Germline CDR1 MNHNS, CDR2 SASEGT. DNA for the CDR3: TGTGCCAGCAGTCTGGAGGCAGGCGGATACAATGAGCAGTTCTTC. Translation gives CASSLEAGGYNEQFF.

This chain joins TRBV11-2 and TRBJ1-1, with 8 bases matching TRBD1. Germline CDR1 reads SGHAT; CDR2 reads FQNNGV. J gave up 2 bases and V 5 bases, and 13 bases lay outside the gene matches. This CDR3 has 17 amino acids. The CDR3 reads CASSRSYTTGENTEAFF. The CDR3 bases are TGTGCCAGCAGCCGTTCTTACACGACAGGGGAAAACACTGAAGCTTTCTTT.

The rearrangement links TRBV29-1 to TRBJ2-3; D perhaps matches TRBD1 (5 bases). This CDR3 spans 13 amino acids. Germline V gene lookup returns CDR1 SQVTM and CDR2 ANQGSEA. Trimming pared 2 bases from V and 4 bases from J, leaving 10 bases between. The DNA for the CDR3 is TGCAGCGTTGAACCCCAGGGTGCAGATACGCAGTATTTT. Protein sequence: CSVEPQGADTQYF.

This chain joins TRBV11-2 and TRBJ2-1; 10 nucleotides align to TRBD2. With 5 bases clipped from V and 4 bases from J, the junction kept 5 bases outside the gene matches. Germline assignment: CDR1 SGHAT and CDR2 FQNNGV. The CDR3 extends over 15 amino acids. The chain's CDR3 is CASSVSGGVYNEQFF. The CDR3 DNA reads TGTGCCAGCAGCGTGAGCGGGGGGGTTTACAATGAGCAGTTCTTC. Full variable domain (outside the CDR3, taken from reference TRBV11-2 and TRBJ2-1): EAGVAQSPRYKIIEKRQSVAFWCNPISGHATLYWYQQILGQGPKLLIQFQNNGVVDDSQLPKDRFSAERLKGVDSTLKIQPAKLEDSAVYLCASSVSGGVYNEQFFGPGTRLTVL.